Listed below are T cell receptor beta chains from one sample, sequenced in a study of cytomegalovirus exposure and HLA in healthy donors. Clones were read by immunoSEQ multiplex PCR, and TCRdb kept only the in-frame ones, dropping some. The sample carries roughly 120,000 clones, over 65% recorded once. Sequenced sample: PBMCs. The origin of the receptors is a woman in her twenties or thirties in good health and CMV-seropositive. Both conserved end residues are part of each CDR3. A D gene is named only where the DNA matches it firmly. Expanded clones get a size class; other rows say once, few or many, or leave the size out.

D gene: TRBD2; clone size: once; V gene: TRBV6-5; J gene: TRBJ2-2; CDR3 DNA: TGTGCCAGCAGTTACTGGGGAGGGATAGGCACCGGGGAGCTGTTTTTT; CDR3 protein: CASSYWGGIGTGELFF
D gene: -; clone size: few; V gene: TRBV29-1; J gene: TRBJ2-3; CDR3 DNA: TGCAGCGTTGAGGGTCTCGGGGTTAACACAGATACGCAGTATTTT; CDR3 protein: CSVEGLGVNTDTQYF
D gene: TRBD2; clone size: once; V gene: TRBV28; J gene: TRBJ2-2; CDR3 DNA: TGTGCCAGCAGTTTACCTTGGACTAGCGGGTCCGCGAACACCGGGGAGCTGTTTTTT; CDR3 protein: CASSLPWTSGSANTGELFF
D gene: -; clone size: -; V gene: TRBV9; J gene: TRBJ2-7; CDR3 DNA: TGTGCCAGCAGCGTAGCGGCAGGGGGGATTGGAGAGCAGTACTTC; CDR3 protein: CASSVAAGGIGEQYF
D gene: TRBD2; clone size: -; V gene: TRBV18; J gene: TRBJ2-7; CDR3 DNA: TGTGCCAGCTCACCACGGGGGGGTATCTACGAGCAGTACTTC; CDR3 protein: CASSPRGGIYEQYF
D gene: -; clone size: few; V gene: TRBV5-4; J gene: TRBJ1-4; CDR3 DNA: TGTGCCAGCAGCTTGGAGGGGCACGGACCTGAGAATGAAAAACTGTTTTTT; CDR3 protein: CASSLEGHGPENEKLFF
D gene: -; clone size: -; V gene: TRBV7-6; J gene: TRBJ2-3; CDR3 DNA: TGTGCCAGCAGCTTATTTCAGGGATGGAAAGATACGCAGTATTTT; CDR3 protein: CASSLFQGWKDTQYF
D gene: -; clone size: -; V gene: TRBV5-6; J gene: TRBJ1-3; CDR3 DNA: TGTGCCAGCAGCACGTGGACAGAATCCCGAAACACCATATATTTT; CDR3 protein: CASSTWTESRNTIYF
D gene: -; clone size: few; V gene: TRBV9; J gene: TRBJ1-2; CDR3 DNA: TGTGCCAGCAGCGTACGATCTCAGGCCAACTATGGCTACACCTTC; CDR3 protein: CASSVRSQANYGYTF
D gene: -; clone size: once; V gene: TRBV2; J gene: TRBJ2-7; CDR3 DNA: TGTGCCAGCACCTCGGACAGAACTTACGAGCAGTACTTC; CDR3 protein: CASTSDRTYEQYF
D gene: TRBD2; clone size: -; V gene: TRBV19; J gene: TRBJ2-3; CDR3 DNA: TGTGCCAGTACGACTAGCGGGGGGCTGTGGGATACGCAGTATTTT; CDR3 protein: CASTTSGGLWDTQYF
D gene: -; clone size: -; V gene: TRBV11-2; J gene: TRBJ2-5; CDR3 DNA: TGTGCCAGCAGCTCGGGTACTGTGGCTCAGTACTTC; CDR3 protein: CASSSGTVAQYF
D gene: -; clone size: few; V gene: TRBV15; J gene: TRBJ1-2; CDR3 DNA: TGTGCCACCAGCAGTGTAAGACGGGGATCGGGGGGCTACACCTTC; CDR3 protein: CATSSVRRGSGGYTF
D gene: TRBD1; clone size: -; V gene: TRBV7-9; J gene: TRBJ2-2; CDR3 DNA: TGTGCCAGCAGCCCTGACAGGGATTCCGGGGAGCTGTTTTTT; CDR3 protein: CASSPDRDSGELFF
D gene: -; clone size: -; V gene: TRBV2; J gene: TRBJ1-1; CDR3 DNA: TGTGCCAGCAGTGAGCAGGGACAACCGAACACTGAAGCTTTCTTT; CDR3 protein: CASSEQGQPNTEAFF
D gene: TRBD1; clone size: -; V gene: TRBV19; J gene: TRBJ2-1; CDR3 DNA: TGTGCCAGTAGTATTCCGGGACAGAGCTTCAATGAGCAGTTCTTC; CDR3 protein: CASSIPGQSFNEQFF
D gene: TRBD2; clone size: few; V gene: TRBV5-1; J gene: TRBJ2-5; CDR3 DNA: TGCGCCAGCAGCTTTTGGCAGGGAGGGGAGACCCAGTACTTC; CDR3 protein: CASSFWQGGETQYF
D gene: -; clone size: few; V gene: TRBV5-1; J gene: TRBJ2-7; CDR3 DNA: TGCGCCAGCAGCTTGGGAGGCGGGGTAGAGCAGTACTTC; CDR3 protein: CASSLGGGVEQYF
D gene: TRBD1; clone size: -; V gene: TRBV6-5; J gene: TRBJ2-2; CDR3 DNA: TGTGCCAGCAGTTACTGGACAGGGAAGAGGACCGGGGAGCTGTTTTTT; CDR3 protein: CASSYWTGKRTGELFF
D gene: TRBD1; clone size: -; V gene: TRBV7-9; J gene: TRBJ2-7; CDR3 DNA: TGTGCCAGCAGCCCCTCAGACAGGGGGCCCTTTCGGGAGCAGTACTTC; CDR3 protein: CASSPSDRGPFREQYF
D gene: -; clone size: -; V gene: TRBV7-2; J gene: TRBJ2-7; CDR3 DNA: TGTGCCAGCAGCTTCCTCGCGGCCTCCTACGAGCAGTACTTC; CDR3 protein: CASSFLAASYEQYF
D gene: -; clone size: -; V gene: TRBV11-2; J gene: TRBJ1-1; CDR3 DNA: TGTGCCAGCAGCTTAACCGGGGCGGGGGCTTTCTTT; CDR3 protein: CASSLTGAGAFF
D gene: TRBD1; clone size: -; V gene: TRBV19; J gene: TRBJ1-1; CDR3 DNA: TGTGCCAGTAAACAGGGGTTGAACACTGAAGCTTTCTTT; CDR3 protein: CASKQGLNTEAFF
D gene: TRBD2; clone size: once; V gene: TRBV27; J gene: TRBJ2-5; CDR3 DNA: TGTGCCAGCAGTTTGGGACTAGCGGGGGGGATACAAGAGACCCAGTACTTC; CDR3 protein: CASSLGLAGGIQETQYF
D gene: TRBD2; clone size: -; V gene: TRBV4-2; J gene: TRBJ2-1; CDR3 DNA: TGTGCCAGCAGCCAGTATCTCGGGACTAGGACCAATGAGCAGTTCTTC; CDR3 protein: CASSQYLGTRTNEQFF
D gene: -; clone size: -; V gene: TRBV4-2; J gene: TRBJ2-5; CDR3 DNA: TGTGCCAGCAGCCAAGGGGGCGGGGCCCTCCTTATTAGCGAGACCCAGTACTTC; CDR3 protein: CASSQGGGALLISETQYF
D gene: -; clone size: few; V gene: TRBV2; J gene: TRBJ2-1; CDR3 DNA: TGTGCCAGCAGTGGTCAACAGGGAGATGAGCAGTTCTTC; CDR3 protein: CASSGQQGDEQFF
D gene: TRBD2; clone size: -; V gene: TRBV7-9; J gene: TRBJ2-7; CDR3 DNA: TGTGCCAGCAGCTTAGTAGCGGGGGACATCTACGAGCAGTACTTC; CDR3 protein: CASSLVAGDIYEQYF
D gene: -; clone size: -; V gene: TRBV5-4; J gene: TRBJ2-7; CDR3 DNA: TGTGCCAGCAGCTTGTCAGGGTTGGTCGGCGAGCAGTACTTC; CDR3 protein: CASSLSGLVGEQYF
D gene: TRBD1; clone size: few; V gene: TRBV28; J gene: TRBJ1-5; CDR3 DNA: TGTGCCAGCAGACAGGGGGGAAATCAGCCCCAGCATTTT; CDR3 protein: CASRQGGNQPQHF
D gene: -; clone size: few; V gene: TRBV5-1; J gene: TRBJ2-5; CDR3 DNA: TGCGCCAGCAGCGGAATACAGGGCGACCAAGAGACCCAGTACTTC; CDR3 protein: CASSGIQGDQETQYF